The 18 T cell receptor beta chains below were found in one sample sequenced in a study of CD8 T cells in Susac syndrome. Reverse transcription of roughly 0.5 to 1 ug RNA was performed with random hexamers. MiXCR was run by TCRdb on the immunoSEQ multiplex PCR reads, yielding one entry per CDR3 protein. The data show just over 150,000 distinct CDR3 sequences, roughly 95% seen once. Specimen: CD8+ T cells from PBMCs. The source is a human donor with multiple sclerosis.

This chain connects TRBV27 to TRBJ1-2; the D is unclear. Between the trimmed V and J ends, which lost 7 bases and 4 bases, there was a span of 13 bases. The CDR3 contains 13 residues. Germline loops: CDR1 MNHEY, CDR2 SMNVEV (reference sequence). The CDR3 region has the DNA TGTGCCAGCAAGGGTGGCCTCTTCTATGGCTACACCTTC. This codes for CASKGGLFYGYTF.

This chain connects TRBV25-1 to TRBJ2-3, with D possibly being TRBD1 (6 bases). This CDR3 contains 17 residues. Trimming shortened V by 3 bases and J by 2 bases, and 18 bases separated the two germline ends. Germline lookup yields CDR1 MGHDK and CDR2 SYGVNS. For the CDR3, the DNA is TGTGCCAGCAGTGACCGCAGGACAGCCCATCCCACAGATACGCAGTATTTT. This translates into CASSDRRTAHPTDTQYF.

This rearrangement joins TRBV15 to TRBJ2-1; D is unclear. From germline, CDR1 is LNHNV and CDR2 YYDKDF (reference sequence). The CDR3 has 13 amino acids. V was trimmed by 0 bases and J by 9 bases, leaving 9 bases between them. CDR3: CATSRDSRSEQFF. The CDR3 DNA follows: TGTGCCACCAGCAGAGATAGTCGGTCTGAGCAGTTCTTC.

In DNA form, the CDR3 reads TGTGCCAGCAGCTCGACGGGGGTCTCTGAAGCTTTCTTT. Protein sequence: CASSSTGVSEAFF. The rearrangement links TRBV13 to TRBJ1-1; perhaps TRBD1 as D (5 bases). This CDR3 has 13 amino acids. The V end lost 4 bases, the J end lost 6 bases, and 12 bases lay between the germline ends. Germline lookup yields CDR1 PRHDT and CDR2 FYEKMQ (reference sequence).

This sequence joins TRBV6-5 and TRBJ2-7, with D tentatively TRBD1 (5 bases). Germline values: CDR1 MNHEY, CDR2 SVGAGI. The CDR3 consists of 13 residues. The V end was cut by 2 bases, the J end by 3 bases, with 8 bases between. The CDR3: CASSYRGFYEQYF. CDR3 nucleotide sequence: TGTGCCAGCAGTTACAGGGGCTTCTACGAGCAGTACTTC.

This chain joins TRBV4-1 and TRBJ2-7, with 9 bases lining up with TRBD1. This CDR3 spans 16 amino acids. With V trimmed by 2 bases and J by 0 bases, 5 bases remained unmatched. Germline CDR1 reads MGHRA; CDR2 reads YSYEKL. The CDR3 nucleotides read TGCGCCAGCAGCCAACAAACAGGGGGCCGCTCCTACGAGCAGTACTTC. Its protein product is CASSQQTGGRSYEQYF.

V usage is TRBV5-4 and J usage is TRBJ2-5; 10 bases align to TRBD2. With V trimmed by 5 bases and J by 5 bases, 6 bases remained unmatched. The CDR3 totals 14 residues. Germline assignment: CDR1 SGHNT and CDR2 YYREEE (reference sequence). The CDR3 region is CASRQAGGPETQYF. CDR3 sequence (DNA): TGTGCCAGCAGACAAGCGGGGGGGCCGGAGACCCAGTACTTC.

The V and J genes are TRBV7-9 and TRBJ2-7, with D possibly TRBD2 on 5 matching bases. CDR3 length: 14 residues. Trimming took off 3 bases at V and 0 bases at J, with 9 bases between the two ends. CDR1 SEHNR and CDR2 FQNEAQ come from the germline V gene (reference sequence). The CDR3 here is CASSFPGFSYEQYF. The CDR3 nucleotides are TGTGCCAGCAGCTTCCCGGGGTTCTCCTACGAGCAGTACTTC.

This chain uses TRBV29-1 with TRBJ2-3, with D unclear. The germline gives CDR1 SQVTM, CDR2 ANQGSEA. The CDR3 runs 12 residues. V was clipped by 5 bases and J by 4 bases, with 10 bases between them. CDR3 in DNA: TGCAGCGTTCCCATAAGAGCAGATACGCAGTATTTT. This codes for CSVPIRADTQYF.

The chain couples TRBV27 to TRBJ2-1; D perhaps matches TRBD1 (5 bases). The CDR3 runs 14 residues. Germline assignment: CDR1 MNHEY and CDR2 SMNVEV (reference sequence). Trimming took off 2 bases at V and 2 bases at J, with 7 bases between the two ends. Written as DNA, the CDR3 is TGTGCCAGCAGTTTAATAGGGGCCTACAATGAGCAGTTCTTC. Residues: CASSLIGAYNEQFF.

The gene calls are TRBV29-1 and TRBJ2-7, with a tentative D call TRBD2 (6 bases). The CDR3 sequence is 12 residues long. Trimming shortened V by 5 bases and J by 5 bases, and 13 bases separated the two germline ends. Germline V gene sequence: CDR1 SQVTM, CDR2 ANQGSEA. This CDR3 is CSVSGPGDEQYF. CDR3 DNA sequence: TGCAGCGTTTCAGGACCGGGGGACGAGCAGTACTTC.

The chain has TRBV5-1 and TRBJ2-3; the D gene is possibly TRBD2 (5 bases). Germline CDR1 is SGHRS and CDR2 is YFSETQ. Trimming removed 9 bases from V and 1 base from J, with 15 bases in between. This CDR3 spans 14 amino acids. In DNA form, the CDR3 reads TGCGCCACCAAGGACTCGGGTGGCACAGATACGCAGTATTTT. This sequence encodes CATKDSGGTDTQYF.

The rearrangement joins TRBV6-2 or TRBV6-3 to TRBJ1-2; 8 bases align to TRBD1. Germline V gene data show CDR1 as MNHEY and CDR2 as SVGEGT. The CDR3 loop spans 14 amino acids. J lost 6 bases, V lost 6 bases, and 9 bases had no gene match. CDR3 in DNA: TGTGCCAGCAGCCCCGACAGGGGAAGGGATGGCTACACCTTC. Translated: CASSPDRGRDGYTF.

This chain links TRBV5-6 with TRBJ1-2, with D perhaps matching TRBD1 (5 bases). V was clipped by 3 bases and J by 8 bases, with 14 bases between them. This CDR3 has 13 residues. CDR1 and CDR2 from the germline V gene are SGHDT and YYEEEE. CDR3 DNA: TGTGCCAGCAGCTCTACTGGGACTTGGGGCTACACCTTC. The encoded protein is CASSSTGTWGYTF.

This chain connects TRBV13 to TRBJ2-7; possible D gene TRBD1, 6 bases. Trimming pared 4 bases from V and 9 bases from J, leaving 25 bases between. Looked up from germline, CDR1 is PRHDT and CDR2 is FYEKMQ (reference sequence). There are 16 residues in the CDR3. The CDR3 loop is CASSSGIRPGQVRQYV. The CDR3 DNA sequence: TGTGCCAGCAGCTCAGGAATTCGCCCGGGACAAGTTAGGCAGTACGTC.

The rearrangement joins TRBV7-9 to TRBJ2-1; possibly TRBD2 for D (6 bases). Germline V gene sequence: CDR1 SEHNR, CDR2 FQNEAQ (reference sequence). The CDR3 consists of 12 residues. Trimming cost V 5 bases and J 5 bases, with 7 bases left between them. CDR3 sequence (DNA): TGTGCCAGCAGCACGGGGGACAATGAGCAGTTCTTC. Protein: CASSTGDNEQFF.

This CDR3 is CASSLTDLQETQYF. The CDR3 DNA reads TGTGCCAGCAGCCTAACCGACTTACAAGAGACCCAGTACTTC. The chain recombines TRBV3-1 with TRBJ2-5; no clear D. The CDR3 has 14 residues. The V and J ends lost 4 bases and 2 bases respectively, with 11 bases between them. CDR1 and CDR2 (germline): LGHDT, YNNKEL (reference sequence).

The rearrangement uses TRBV30 and TRBJ2-3; TRBD2 agrees at 9 bases. V gave up 3 bases and J gave up 5 bases; unmatched junction bases: 15. The CDR3 is made up of 17 amino acids. Germline-derived CDR1 and CDR2 are GTSNPN and SVGIG (reference sequence). CDR3 sequence: CAWRGERGESIRDTQYF. In DNA form, the CDR3 reads TGTGCCTGGAGGGGGGAGCGGGGGGAGTCGATCCGAGATACGCAGTATTTT. Looking up the rest from reference TRBV30 and TRBJ2-3 gives the full variable domain: SQTIHQWPATLVQPVGSPLSLECTVEGTSNPNLYWYRQAAGRGLQLLFYSVGIGQISSEVPQNLSASRPQDRQFILSSKKLLLSDSGFYLCAWRGERGESIRDTQYFGPGTRLTVL.